Below, 29 T cell receptor beta chains from the same sample are listed, as sequenced in a study of early T cells in non-severe SARS-CoV-2 infection. Via MiXCR, TCRdb re-called the 5' RACE reads, giving one row per CDR3 protein. The sample shows tens of thousands of distinct CDR3 sequences, 7.5% to 9.5% of them seen only once. Sequencing used whole blood. The receptors stem from an adult who was a healthcare worker with PCR-confirmed SARS-CoV-2 infection or an uninfected control (not recorded which).

This clonotype was observed a few times. The V and J genes are TRBV27 and TRBJ2-2; 14 bases are a match to TRBD2. V dropped 6 bases and J dropped 6; count of bases not matched to a gene: 3. The CDR3 extends over 15 amino acids. CDR1 MNHEY and CDR2 SMNVEV come from the germline V gene (reference sequence). The CDR3 region has the DNA TGTGCCAGCAGGCCGGGACTAGCGGGAGCCGGGGAGCTGTTTTTT. This sequence encodes CASRPGLAGAGELFF.

This clonotype was seen repeatedly, ten times or more. V is TRBV2 and J is TRBJ1-2; D unresolved. V was cut by 7 bases and J by 4 bases, with 16 bases left in between. CDR1 SNHLY and CDR2 FYNNEI come from the germline V gene. This CDR3 has 14 residues. The CDR3 DNA reads TGTGCCAGCAAATCCGGGTCCTCCTCCTATGGCTACACCTTC. Residues: CASKSGSSSYGYTF.

This clonotype was recorded at least ten times. At one end the junction does not follow the germline gene, possibly because of a read error. The chain joins TRBV12-3 or TRBV12-4 to TRBJ2-3; 9 bases match TRBD2. The CDR3 is made up of 16 amino acids. The CDR3 is CASSLAERGGTDTQYF. In DNA form, the CDR3 reads TGTGCCAGCAGTCTAGCTGAGCGGGGGGGCACAGATACGCAGTATTTT.

This clonotype turned up a few times. This sequence joins TRBV3-1 and TRBJ1-1; TRBD1 aligns across 8 bases. CDR1 LGHDT and CDR2 YNNKEL come from the germline V gene (reference sequence). The trim removed 4 bases at V and 6 bases at J, leaving 7 bases unmatched. The CDR3 is made up of 14 amino acids. This CDR3 reads CASSPPGGRAEAFF. CDR3 nucleotide sequence: TGTGCCAGCAGCCCCCCAGGGGGCAGGGCTGAAGCTTTCTTT.

This clonotype appeared many times. The CDR3 nucleotides are TGTGCCAGCTCACCAGATGCCAGCTACACTGAAGCTTTCTTT. This gives the protein CASSPDASYTEAFF. This chain links TRBV18 with TRBJ1-1; D is unclear. CDR3 length equals 14 residues. Per germline, CDR1 KGHSH and CDR2 LQKENI. V was cut by 2 bases and J by 3 bases, with 10 bases left in between.

This clonotype was found a few times. The chain is built from TRBV7-2 and TRBJ2-5; 8 bases match TRBD1. The CDR3 consists of 15 residues. J was trimmed by 1 base and V by 4 bases; bases with no gene match: 5. Germline V gene sequence: CDR1 SGHTA, CDR2 FQGNSA. The CDR3, as DNA: TGTGCCAGCAGCTCCCAGGGGGCCTCCCAAGAGACCCAGTACTTC. Its protein product is CASSSQGASQETQYF.

This clonotype turned up a few times. A read error may account for a junction end that differs from germline. The V call is TRBV15, the J call TRBJ1-4; weak D call: TRBD1 (5 bases). CDR1 LNHNV and CDR2 YYDKDF come from the germline V gene (reference sequence). The CDR3 covers 13 residues. The CDR3 sequence: CAARQGGDEKLFF. The DNA for the CDR3 is TGTGCCGCCAGGCAGGGAGGAGATGAAAAACTGTTTTTT.

The sample holds many counts of this clonotype. V is TRBV27 and J is TRBJ2-5; tentative D call: TRBD2 (7 bases). The ends were cut back, 5 bases at V and 4 bases at J, with 11 bases in the middle. Germline CDR1 is MNHEY and CDR2 is SMNVEV (reference sequence). The CDR3 spans 13 residues. Here the CDR3 DNA reads TGTGCCAGCAGTCAGAGGGGGGGAGAGACCCAGTACTTC. Encoded protein: CASSQRGGETQYF.

This clonotype showed up many times. The DNA for the CDR3 is TGTGCCAGCAGCTCGCGACTAGCAGATACGCAGTATTTT. This codes for CASSSRLADTQYF. The V and J genes are TRBV11-2 and TRBJ2-3; tentatively, D is TRBD2 (6 bases). Germline assignment: CDR1 SGHAT and CDR2 FQNNGV. V was pared by 4 bases and J by 4 bases, with 9 bases between. This CDR3 comprises 13 residues.

In its sample, this clonotype was seen a few times. This chain connects TRBV4-1 to TRBJ1-3; tentative D call: TRBD1 (5 bases). CDR3 size: 15 residues. CDR1 and CDR2 (germline): MGHRA, YSYEKL. Deletions cut 1 base from V and 0 bases from J, with 7 bases between. The CDR3 DNA reads TGCGCCAGCAGCCAAGGGGGCAGCTCTGGAAACACCATATATTTT. Translated, it gives CASSQGGSSGNTIYF.

At least ten counts were recorded for this clonotype. The gene calls are TRBV7-6 and TRBJ2-3, with TRBD1 as a possible D gene (6 bases). Germline-derived CDR1 and CDR2 are SGHVS and FNYEAQ. Trimming shortened V by 5 bases and J by 0 bases, and 15 bases separated the two germline ends. The CDR3 length is 16 residues. CDR3 nucleotides: TGTGCCAGCAGCACGAGACAGGCACGTAGCACAGATACGCAGTATTTT. It specifies CASSTRQARSTDTQYF. The entire variable domain, with the rest obtained from reference TRBV7-6 and TRBJ2-3, is as follows: GAGVSQSPRYKVTKRGQDVALRCDPISGHVSLYWYRQALGQGPEFLTYFNYEAQQDKSGLPNDRFSAERPEGSISTLTIQRTEQRDSAMYRCASSTRQARSTDTQYFGPGTRLTVL.

This chain links TRBV5-1 with TRBJ2-7; D might be TRBD1 or TRBD2, each matching 5 bases. CDR3 length: 16 amino acids. The V end lost 4 bases, the J end lost 3 bases, and 20 bases lay between the germline ends. Germline CDR1 SGHRS, CDR2 YFSETQ. The CDR3 nucleotides read TGCGCCAGCAGCAAAGTCCGAGGGACGATTGGCTACGAGCAGTACTTC. The encoded protein is CASSKVRGTIGYEQYF.

A few counts support this clonotype. J is TRBJ2-7 and V is TRBV20-1; 8 bases agree with TRBD1. Germline lookup yields CDR1 DFQATT and CDR2 SNEGSKA (reference sequence). There are 16 residues in the CDR3. The J segment lost 2 bases and the V segment lost 4 bases, leaving 13 bases of the junction unmatched. The CDR3 nucleotides read TGCAGTGCTACCCATAACAAGGGGACAGGCACCTACGAGCAGTACTTC. This codes for CSATHNKGTGTYEQYF.

The chain recombines TRBV27 with TRBJ2-7, with TRBD1 matching 8 bases. Germline V lookup: CDR1 MNHEY, CDR2 SMNVEV (reference sequence). This CDR3 is built from 15 residues. The V and J ends lost 3 bases and 2 bases, in that order; junction bases with no gene match: 6. As DNA, the CDR3 is TGTGCCAGCAGTTTGGCGGGACAGGATACCTACGAGCAGTACTTC. This encodes CASSLAGQDTYEQYF.

This clonotype was seen only a few times. The V gene is TRBV2, the J gene TRBJ2-7; 9 bases are a match to TRBD2. After removal of 4 bases from V and 6 bases from J, the junction contained 4 bases not matched to a gene. The CDR3 contains 13 residues. Germline assignment: CDR1 SNHLY and CDR2 FYNNEI. The CDR3 coding sequence is TGTGCCAGCAGTGGGGGACTAGCTGGCGAGCAGTACTTC. Translating gives CASSGGLAGEQYF.

The V call is TRBV11-2, the J call TRBJ2-7; TRBD1 matches 7 bases. J lost 1 base, V lost 5 bases, and 8 bases had no gene match. The CDR3 length is 15 residues. CDR1 is SGHAT and CDR2 is FQNNGV in the germline V gene. Written as DNA, the CDR3 is TGTGCCAGCAGCCCCACCGGGACAGCATCCTACGAGCAGTACTTC. It translates to CASSPTGTASYEQYF. Full variable domain (remainder filled in from reference TRBV11-2 and TRBJ2-7): EAGVAQSPRYKIIEKRQSVAFWCNPISGHATLYWYQQILGQGPKLLIQFQNNGVVDDSQLPKDRFSAERLKGVDSTLKIQPAKLEDSAVYLCASSPTGTASYEQYFGPGTRLTVT.

This clonotype was picked up a small number of times. The J gene is TRBJ2-2, the V gene TRBV7-6; D not certain. Germline V gene lookup returns CDR1 SGHVS and CDR2 FNYEAQ. The CDR3 is 14 residues long. The V end lost 4 bases, the J end lost 0 bases, and 6 bases lay between the germline ends. The CDR3 DNA follows: TGTGCCAGCAGCTCTGGAACGAACACCGGGGAGCTGTTTTTT. Encoded protein: CASSSGTNTGELFF.

The chain joins TRBV27 to TRBJ2-1; TRBD1 aligns across 7 bases. The V segment lost 3 bases and the J segment 8 bases; nucleotides outside the gene matches: 4. There are 13 residues in the CDR3. In germline, CDR1 is MNHEY, CDR2 SMNVEV (reference sequence). The CDR3 DNA is TGTGCCAGCAGTTTCTTCCAGGGGGATGAGCAGTTCTTC. The encoded protein is CASSFFQGDEQFF.

The chain employs TRBV2 and TRBJ2-5; D uncertain. Germline V CDR1 and CDR2: SNHLY, FYNNEI. The V gene lost 3 bases and the J gene lost 1 base, with 9 bases spanning the gap. CDR3 length: 14 amino acids. CDR3 residues: CASSDGSSQETQYF. In nucleotides, the CDR3 is TGTGCCAGCAGTGATGGTTCAAGCCAAGAGACCCAGTACTTC. The full variable domain, with the rest looked up from reference TRBV2 and TRBJ2-5, is EPEVTQTPSHQVTQMGQEVILRCVPISNHLYFYWYRQILGQKVEFLVSFYNNEISEKSEIFDDQFSVERPDGSNFTLKIRSTKLEDSAMYFCASSDGSSQETQYFGPGTRLLVL.

This clonotype was detected a few times. The rearrangement joins TRBV19 to TRBJ2-2; a possible D gene is TRBD1 (6 bases). Germline loops: CDR1 LNHDA, CDR2 SQIVND (reference sequence). This CDR3 region has 15 residues. Between the trimmed V and J ends, which lost 4 bases and 3 bases, there was a span of 12 bases. The DNA of the CDR3 is TGTGCCAGTAGTACTCACTACAGGGACACCGGGGAGCTGTTTTTT. The encoded protein is CASSTHYRDTGELFF.

There are a few counts of this clonotype. J is TRBJ2-7 and V is TRBV2, with D hard to call. The V gene's germline CDR1 is SNHLY and CDR2 FYNNEI. CDR3 size: 14 residues. Trimming cost V 0 bases and J 6 bases, with 12 bases left between them. The chain's CDR3 is CASSEAPSASEQYF. CDR3 coding DNA: TGTGCCAGCAGTGAAGCTCCCTCAGCTTCCGAGCAGTACTTC.

The sample holds one count of this clonotype. The germline gene is not matched at one end of the junction; a read error may be the cause. J is TRBJ2-7 and V is TRBV2, with D possibly matching TRBD1 (5 bases). CDR3 size: 13 residues. The germline CDR1 and CDR2 sequences are SNHLY and FYNNEI. The CDR3 is CVSSETDSYEQYF. The CDR3 DNA reads TGTGTCAGCAGTGAGACAGATTCCTACGAGCAGTACTTC.

This clonotype was picked up many times. CDR3 sequence reads: CASSLEGGDTQYF. CDR3 nucleotide sequence: TGTGCCAGCAGCTTAGAGGGTGGGGATACGCAGTATTTT. The chain joins TRBV3-1 to TRBJ2-3; a possible D gene is TRBD2 (5 bases). The CDR3 runs to 13 residues. V lost 5 bases to trimming and J lost 6 bases, with 12 bases between them. Germline values: CDR1 LGHDT, CDR2 YNNKEL (reference sequence).

This clonotype appeared a few times. The chain combines TRBV7-2 with TRBJ2-1; no definite D call. Trimming took off 5 bases at V and 0 bases at J, with 11 bases between the two ends. The CDR3 sequence is 15 residues long. CDR1 and CDR2 (germline): SGHTA, FQGNSA. In DNA, the CDR3 is TGTGCCAGCAGCCCCCCATCCCACTCCTACAATGAGCAGTTCTTC. Its translation: CASSPPSHSYNEQFF.

This clonotype occurred many times. This chain connects TRBV20-1 to TRBJ1-5; D is perhaps TRBD1 (6 bases). The CDR3 length is 14 residues. V lost 4 bases to trimming and J lost 6 bases, with 16 bases between them. Germline values: CDR1 DFQATT, CDR2 SNEGSKA (reference sequence). The CDR3 reads CSAKDGQMSQPQHF. CDR3 in DNA: TGCAGTGCTAAGGACGGACAGATGAGTCAGCCCCAGCATTTT.

This clonotype was counted between two and nine times. V usage is TRBV5-1 and J usage is TRBJ2-6, with D unclear. The CDR3 contains 17 residues. V was pared by 0 bases and J by 0 bases, with 10 bases between. Germline loops: CDR1 SGHRS, CDR2 YFSETQ. CDR3 residues: CASSLGVVSSGANVLTF. The CDR3 nucleotides read TGCGCCAGCAGCTTGGGGGTAGTTAGCTCTGGGGCCAACGTCCTGACTTTC.

This chain links TRBV5-4 with TRBJ2-5; D remains unclear. This CDR3 is built from 14 residues. Germline assignment: CDR1 SGHNT and CDR2 YYREEE (reference sequence). Trimming took off 2 bases at V and 3 bases at J, with 11 bases between the two ends. This CDR3 is CASSLDFAEETQYF. In nucleotides, the CDR3 is TGTGCCAGCAGCTTAGATTTTGCGGAAGAGACCCAGTACTTC.

This clonotype was counted many times. The chain combines TRBV6-1 with TRBJ2-5, with TRBD2 matching 13 bases. The ends lost 6 bases at V and 5 bases at J; junction bases unmatched: 6. CDR1 and CDR2 (germline): MNHNS, SASEGT. The CDR3 consists of 15 residues. The DNA of the CDR3 is TGTGCCAGCAGCACCGGGACTAGCGGGACGGAGACCCAGTACTTC. Residues: CASSTGTSGTETQYF.

The chain combines TRBV12-3 or TRBV12-4 with TRBJ2-7; D not certain. The CDR3 extends over 13 amino acids. The V end lost 5 bases, the J end lost 5 bases, and 13 bases lay between the germline ends. In nucleotides, the CDR3 is TGTGCCAGCAGTACACCCACTTTGGACGAGCAGTACTTC. Protein: CASSTPTLDEQYF.